These T cell receptor beta chains were read from a single sample in a study of T-cell memory formation after mild COVID-19. TCRdb processed the 5' RACE reads anew with MiXCR; each CDR3 protein has one entry. This sample has some 270,000 distinct CDR3 sequences, with roughly 15% found just once. The material sequenced was PBMCs or a T cell subset sorted from them (not recorded which). The receptors here all came from an adult woman who had mild COVID-19 (a few samples of this study predate the infection). Cell type and time point are not known. The CDR3 runs from the conserved cysteine through the conserved F or W. The D gene is left open where the match is weak. Clone size is shown for a subset of rows, as once, few, many or a class of expanded clone.

NA	NA	TRBV20-1	TRBJ1-1	CSASFEPEAFF	TGCAGTGCTAGCTTCGAGCCCGAAGCTTTCTTT
NA	NA	TRBV7-2	TRBJ2-1	CASTPPGTRAGNEQFF	TGTGCCAGCACCCCCCCAGGGACTCGAGCGGGTAATGAGCAGTTCTTC
TRBD1	few	TRBV20-1	TRBJ1-5	CSARYRGGQPQHF	TGCAGTGCTCGGTACAGGGGCGGTCAGCCCCAGCATTTT
TRBD2	NA	TRBV3-1	TRBJ2-5	CASSTGLAGFQETQYF	TGTGCCAGCAGCACGGGACTAGCGGGGTTTCAAGAGACCCAGTACTTC
NA	few	TRBV5-5	TRBJ2-1	CASSPAWPGTPEPDEQFF	TGTGCCAGCAGCCCGGCGTGGCCCGGGACTCCCGAACCCGATGAGCAGTTCTTC
NA	few	TRBV30	TRBJ1-2	CAWTLDPTGGYTF	TGTGCCTGGACCCTGGACCCAACGGGGGGCTACACCTTC
TRBD2	few	TRBV12-3/TRBV12-4	TRBJ2-1	CASGLAGNYNEQFF	TGTGCCAGCGGTCTAGCGGGGAATTACAATGAGCAGTTCTTC
TRBD1	many	TRBV7-9	TRBJ1-2	CASSNHWTGEDGYTF	TGTGCCAGCAGCAATCACTGGACAGGGGAGGATGGCTACACCTTC
TRBD2	few	TRBV7-2	TRBJ2-3	CASIIGGPGLAGPPRWSADTQYF	TGTGCCAGCATCATAGGGGGGCCGGGACTAGCGGGCCCCCCCCGGTGGTCGGCAGATACGCAGTATTTT
NA	NA	TRBV18	TRBJ2-5	CASSPSRQETQYF	TGTGCCAGCTCACCAAGCAGACAAGAGACCCAGTACTTC
NA	NA	TRBV10-3	TRBJ2-3	CAISFSSGTTDTQYF	TGTGCCATCTCTTTTTCCAGCGGAACCACAGATACGCAGTATTTT
NA	few	TRBV7-9	TRBJ2-3	CASSQDGYTQYF	TGTGCCAGCAGCCAAGACGGATATACGCAGTATTTT
NA	NA	TRBV29-1	TRBJ2-7	CSVGWDPAYEQYF	TGCAGCGTCGGCTGGGACCCAGCCTACGAGCAGTACTTC
NA	once	TRBV7-9	TRBJ2-3	CASSTFRDTDTQYF	TGTGCCAGCAGCACGTTCCGGGACACAGATACGCAGTATTTT
NA	NA	TRBV19	TRBJ2-1	CASSMGRAWPRNEQFF	TGTGCCAGTAGTATGGGCAGGGCCTGGCCTCGGAATGAGCAGTTCTTC
TRBD2	NA	TRBV7-2	TRBJ2-3	CASSFQRDPMSNTQYF	TGTGCCAGCAGCTTTCAGCGGGATCCAATGTCTAATACGCAGTATTTT
TRBD2	NA	TRBV18	TRBJ2-1	CASSPAGVRDEQFF	TGTGCCAGCTCACCAGCGGGGGTACGGGATGAGCAGTTCTTC
TRBD2	few	TRBV6-2/TRBV6-3	TRBJ2-7	CASSYPISGTSGSEQYF	TGTGCCAGCAGTTACCCCATTTCGGGGACTAGCGGGAGCGAGCAGTACTTC
TRBD1	many	TRBV20-1	TRBJ2-3	CSAAGTGGPDTQYF	TGCAGTGCTGCCGGGACAGGGGGCCCAGATACGCAGTATTTT
NA	few	TRBV7-3	TRBJ2-3	CASSFQTQDDTQYF	TGTGCCAGCAGCTTTCAGACGCAGGACGATACGCAGTATTTT
NA	few	TRBV6-4	TRBJ2-1	CASSDGYGGYNEQFF	TGTGCCAGCAGCGACGGATACGGCGGGTACAATGAGCAGTTCTTC
TRBD1	medium-sized	TRBV12-3/TRBV12-4	TRBJ2-7	CASSSTGGSYEQYF	TGTGCCAGCAGTTCAACAGGGGGCTCCTACGAGCAGTACTTC
TRBD2	few	TRBV7-9	TRBJ2-5	CASSARGTSANRTQYF	TGTGCCAGCAGCGCCCGCGGGACTAGCGCCAATCGGACCCAGTACTTC
NA	NA	TRBV12-3/TRBV12-4	TRBJ2-1	CASTLGGEQFF	TGTGCCAGCACCCTGGGGGGCGAGCAGTTCTTC
NA	NA	TRBV2	TRBJ1-6	CASSGSDRSPLHF	TGTGCCAGCAGTGGCAGCGACCGTTCACCCCTCCACTTT
TRBD2	NA	TRBV5-1	TRBJ2-7	CASSPELAGAYEQYF	TGCGCCAGCAGCCCGGAACTAGCGGGGGCCTACGAGCAGTACTTC
NA	NA	TRBV2	TRBJ2-7	CASKKIGGGAYEQYF	TGTGCCAGCAAAAAGATCGGGGGCGGGGCCTACGAGCAGTACTTC
TRBD2	few	TRBV29-1	TRBJ2-1	CSVEGSSGRVVNEQFF	TGCAGCGTTGAAGGGTCTAGCGGGAGAGTAGTTAATGAGCAGTTCTTC
NA	many	TRBV4-3	TRBJ1-2	CASSQGRPDRYGYTF	TGCGCCAGCAGCCAAGGTCGCCCGGATCGCTATGGCTACACCTTC
NA	NA	TRBV6-6	TRBJ2-1	CASTLTIRNEQFF	TGTGCCAGCACTTTGACTATCCGCAATGAGCAGTTCTTC
NA	few	TRBV7-9	TRBJ2-1	CASSLAGLGNEQFF	TGTGCCAGCAGCTTGGCGGGACTTGGCAATGAGCAGTTCTTC
TRBD1	NA	TRBV7-9	TRBJ1-2	CASSLGRWDRGNYGYTF	TGTGCCAGCAGCTTAGGGAGGTGGGACAGGGGGAACTATGGCTACACCTTC
NA	few	TRBV3-1	TRBJ2-4	CASSQRVAKNIQYF	TGTGCCAGCAGCCAAAGGGTCGCCAAAAACATTCAGTACTTC
NA	NA	TRBV20-1	TRBJ2-1	CSARDRSLPHNEQFF	TGCAGTGCTAGGGATAGGAGCCTCCCCCACAATGAGCAGTTCTTC
TRBD1	few	TRBV2	TRBJ2-2	CASSEGGTVNTGELFF	TGTGCCAGCAGTGAAGGGGGGACAGTGAACACCGGGGAGCTGTTTTTT
NA	NA	TRBV19	TRBJ1-2	CASSIPQGGGYTF	TGTGCCAGTAGTATTCCCCAGGGCGGCGGCTACACCTTC
TRBD2	NA	TRBV20-1	TRBJ2-3	CSARVGLAGADTQYF	TGCAGTGCTAGAGTCGGACTAGCGGGAGCAGATACGCAGTATTTT
TRBD2	NA	TRBV12-3/TRBV12-4	TRBJ2-7	CASSPRRAGDEQYF	TGTGCCAGCAGTCCTCGACGAGCGGGAGACGAGCAGTACTTC
NA	many	TRBV7-2	TRBJ2-4	CASSSALGAGAKNIQYF	TGTGCCAGCAGCTCTGCCCTCGGTGCCGGCGCCAAAAACATTCAGTACTTC
TRBD1	NA	TRBV10-3	TRBJ1-2	CAIRTLGQGDGGYTF	TGTGCCATCAGAACCTTGGGACAGGGTGATGGAGGCTACACCTTC
TRBD1	few	TRBV7-9	TRBJ2-5	CASSPGQGGFETQYF	TGTGCCAGCAGCCCGGGACAGGGGGGTTTTGAGACCCAGTACTTC
NA	NA	TRBV4-2	TRBJ2-1	CASSQDESAYNEQFF	TGTGCCAGCAGCCAAGATGAGTCGGCCTACAATGAGCAGTTCTTC
NA	few	TRBV5-5	TRBJ2-3	CASSLMGRQMSTDTQYF	TGTGCCAGCAGCTTGATGGGGAGACAGATGAGCACAGATACGCAGTATTTT
TRBD1	many	TRBV7-2	TRBJ1-1	CASSLGQGVGYTEAFF	TGTGCCAGCAGCCTGGGACAGGGAGTGGGATACACTGAAGCTTTCTTT
TRBD1	few	TRBV18	TRBJ2-7	CASSLSDRVHEQYF	TGTGCCAGCTCACTGAGCGACAGGGTCCACGAGCAGTACTTC
NA	few	TRBV7-9	TRBJ1-2	CASSTTGPANYGYTF	TGTGCCAGCAGCACCACAGGGCCGGCTAACTATGGCTACACCTTC
TRBD1	NA	TRBV5-4	TRBJ2-1	CASSVLGQGPNEQFF	TGTGCCAGCAGCGTCCTGGGACAGGGACCCAATGAGCAGTTCTTC
NA	many	TRBV20-1	TRBJ2-3	CSPRRGSGSTDTQYF	TGCAGCCCCCGTCGGGGCAGCGGCTCCACAGATACGCAGTATTTT
TRBD2	NA	TRBV7-3	TRBJ2-1	CASSPSSGRYNEQFF	TGTGCCAGCAGCCCGTCTAGCGGGAGATACAATGAGCAGTTCTTC
TRBD1	few	TRBV29-1	TRBJ2-5	CSVTDRGRQETQYF	TGCAGCGTTACCGACAGGGGGCGGCAAGAGACCCAGTACTTC
NA	few	TRBV7-2	TRBJ1-5	CASSLAGRAVNQPQHF	TGTGCCAGCAGCTTAGCAGGGAGGGCCGTCAATCAGCCCCAGCATTTT
NA	NA	TRBV20-1	TRBJ1-1	CSARSTPTMNTEAFF	TGCAGTGCTAGGTCCACCCCAACTATGAACACTGAAGCTTTCTTT
NA	NA	TRBV7-2	TRBJ1-2	CASSLVGVENYGYTF	TGTGCCAGCAGCCTGGTGGGGGTCGAAAACTATGGCTACACCTTC
TRBD2	few	TRBV20-1	TRBJ2-7	CSARALGLAESSYEQYF	TGCAGTGCTAGGGCTCTTGGACTAGCGGAGAGCTCCTACGAGCAGTACTTC
NA	few	TRBV11-3	TRBJ2-3	CASMGGAPTDTQYF	TGTGCCAGCATGGGGGGGGCCCCTACAGATACGCAGTATTTT
TRBD2	many	TRBV3-1	TRBJ2-1	CASSQDLASGRRGEQFF	TGTGCCAGCAGCCAAGATTTGGCTAGCGGGAGGAGGGGTGAGCAGTTCTTC
TRBD1	NA	TRBV29-1	TRBJ2-4	CSVVVQGIAKNIQYF	TGCAGCGTTGTTGTACAGGGGATAGCCAAAAACATTCAGTACTTC
TRBD1	NA	TRBV5-5	TRBJ2-2	CASSFSGGHISTGELFF	TGTGCCAGCAGCTTTTCAGGGGGACATATTTCCACCGGGGAGCTGTTTTTT
NA	NA	TRBV27	TRBJ1-6	CASSLRSLNNSPLHF	TGTGCCAGCAGTTTGAGGAGTCTTAATAATTCACCCCTCCACTTT